Listed below are T cell receptor beta chains from one sample, sequenced in a study of CD8 T cells in Susac syndrome. TCRdb passed the immunoSEQ multiplex PCR reads through MiXCR, listing each CDR3 protein once. The sample has 75,000 to 80,000 distinct CDR3 sequences; approximately 93% are singletons. The specimen sequenced was CD8+ T cells from PBMCs. The receptor source for this set is a human donor with Susac syndrome. CDR3s include the opening cysteine and the closing phenylalanine or tryptophan. A D gene is named only where the DNA matches it firmly. A row's size may be missing; if present it is once, few, many or a size class.

J gene | D gene | V gene | clone size | CDR3 protein | CDR3 DNA
TRBJ1-1 | - | TRBV5-1 | - | CASSFNRVNTEAFF | TGCGCCAGCAGCTTCAACAGGGTTAACACTGAAGCTTTCTTT
TRBJ2-4 | TRBD1 | TRBV20-1 | - | CSANRDRGAPAKNIQYF | TGCAGTGCCAACCGGGACAGGGGAGCCCCAGCCAAAAACATTCAGTACTTC
TRBJ1-5 | - | TRBV12-3/TRBV12-4 | - | CASSQPRTNQPQHF | TGTGCCAGCAGTCAGCCTCGGACCAATCAGCCCCAGCATTTT
TRBJ2-7 | - | TRBV28 | - | CASSFWTPYEQYF | TGTGCCAGCAGTTTCTGGACACCCTACGAGCAGTACTTC
TRBJ2-1 | - | TRBV7-9 | - | CASSPRAQDGEQFF | TGTGCCAGCAGCCCAAGAGCACAGGACGGCGAGCAGTTCTTC
TRBJ1-5 | TRBD1 | TRBV9 | - | CASSRQGLNQPQHF | TGTGCCAGCAGCCGACAGGGCCTAAATCAGCCCCAGCATTTT
TRBJ2-1 | - | TRBV24-1 | - | CATSEPYTNEQFF | TGTGCCACCAGTGAGCCCTATACTAATGAGCAGTTCTTC
TRBJ2-1 | TRBD2 | TRBV4-3 | - | CASSDKLAGRQDEQFF | TGCGCCAGCAGCGACAAGTTAGCGGGCCGGCAGGATGAGCAGTTCTTC
TRBJ1-1 | - | TRBV10-3 | - | CAISESGNINTEAFF | TGTGCCATCAGTGAGTCGGGGAATATCAACACTGAAGCTTTCTTT
TRBJ1-2 | - | TRBV19 | - | CASSIGRAPHGYTF | TGTGCCAGTAGTATTGGCAGGGCGCCGCATGGCTACACCTTC
TRBJ2-3 | TRBD2 | TRBV20-1 | - | CSARDGGRSGLAPRGTQYF | TGCAGTGCTAGAGATGGGGGGAGATCGGGACTAGCACCGAGGGGTACGCAGTATTTT
TRBJ1-2 | - | TRBV29-1 | - | CSVGAGVGGYTF | TGCAGCGTGGGGGCTGGGGTGGGCGGCTACACCTTC
TRBJ1-1 | - | TRBV20-1 | - | CSARDLGRVYPEAFF | TGCAGTGCTAGAGATCTGGGCAGGGTATACCCTGAAGCTTTCTTT
TRBJ2-7 | TRBD1 | TRBV20-1 | - | CSGRPTGFSYEQYF | TGCAGTGGCCGGCCGACAGGGTTCTCCTACGAGCAGTACTTC
TRBJ1-1 | TRBD1 | TRBV5-1 | once | CASSYRDRNTEAFF | TGCGCCAGCAGCTACCGGGACAGGAACACTGAAGCTTTCTTT
TRBJ1-5 | - | TRBV7-2 | - | CASSQPGVRQPQHF | TGTGCCAGCAGCCAACCCGGGGTACGACAGCCCCAGCATTTT
TRBJ1-6 | - | TRBV9 | - | CASSPAGDVLNSPLHF | TGTGCCAGCAGCCCGGCCGGGGACGTCCTTAATTCACCCCTCCACTTT
TRBJ1-6 | TRBD1 | TRBV20-1 | - | CSARPLGTDNSPLHF | TGCAGTGCTAGACCTCTTGGGACAGATAATTCACCCCTCCACTTT
TRBJ2-7 | - | TRBV11-2 | - | CASSLFRSYEQYF | TGTGCCAGCAGCTTGTTCCGCTCCTACGAGCAGTACTTC
TRBJ1-4 | TRBD1 | TRBV30 | once | CAYGDRGSSTTNEKLFF | TGTGCCTATGGGGACAGGGGTTCATCTACCACTAATGAAAAACTGTTTTTT
TRBJ2-7 | - | TRBV2 | once | CASSGGGDTYEQYF | TGTGCCAGCAGTGGGGGCGGGGATACCTACGAGCAGTACTTC
TRBJ2-3 | TRBD2 | TRBV9 | - | CASSPVAGGGDTQYF | TGTGCCAGCAGCCCAGTGGCGGGGGGCGGGGATACGCAGTATTTT
TRBJ2-7 | - | TRBV27 | - | CASSLYGVSSYEQYF | TGTGCCAGCAGTTTATACGGGGTCAGCTCCTACGAGCAGTACTTC
TRBJ2-1 | TRBD2 | TRBV4-1 | few | CASSHFGTSGGNEQFF | TGCGCCAGCAGCCATTTTGGGACTAGCGGGGGCAATGAGCAGTTCTTC
TRBJ2-7 | TRBD1 | TRBV7-9 | - | CASSSTGTGGLRAYEQYF | TGTGCCAGCAGCTCAACCGGGACAGGGGGTCTTCGGGCCTACGAGCAGTACTTC
TRBJ1-1 | - | TRBV4-3 | - | CASSQGRLNTEAFF | TGCGCCAGCAGCCAAGGCAGGCTGAACACTGAAGCTTTCTTT
TRBJ1-1 | - | TRBV4-1 | - | CASSRSMGEAFF | TGCGCCAGCAGCCGCTCCATGGGAGAAGCTTTCTTT
TRBJ2-3 | - | TRBV9 | - | CASSPRGDTDTQYF | TGTGCCAGCAGCCCCAGGGGGGACACAGATACGCAGTATTTT
TRBJ2-7 | TRBD1 | TRBV7-2 | - | CASSLHRDRASYEQYF | TGTGCCAGCAGCTTGCACCGGGACAGGGCCTCCTACGAGCAGTACTTC
TRBJ1-2 | - | TRBV3-1 | - | CASSHSPADFYGYTF | TGTGCCAGCAGCCATTCCCCCGCAGATTTCTATGGCTACACCTTC
TRBJ1-1 | - | TRBV12-5 | - | CASILNVATEAFF | TGTGCTAGTATACTGAATGTAGCCACTGAAGCTTTCTTT
TRBJ2-7 | - | TRBV28 | - | CASSLGLSSYEQYF | TGTGCCAGCAGTTTAGGTCTAAGCTCCTACGAGCAGTACTTC
TRBJ2-7 | TRBD2 | TRBV29-1 | - | CSVEDREEGHSYEQYF | TGCAGCGTTGAAGATCGGGAGGAGGGCCACTCCTACGAGCAGTACTTC
TRBJ2-1 | - | TRBV20-1 | - | CSARFYNEQFF | TGCAGTGCTAGATTCTACAATGAGCAGTTCTTC
TRBJ2-7 | - | TRBV10-3 | - | CALRDGYEQYF | TGTGCCCTCCGGGACGGCTACGAGCAGTACTTC
TRBJ2-3 | TRBD2 | TRBV7-2 | - | CASTRLPSGGYTDTQYF | TGTGCCAGCACCCGCTTACCTAGCGGGGGGTACACAGATACGCAGTATTTT
TRBJ2-3 | - | TRBV4-1 | - | CASSQDGTQYF | TGCGCCAGCAGCCAAGACGGGACGCAGTATTTT
TRBJ2-7 | - | TRBV7-8 | - | CASSFLTYEQYF | TGTGCCAGCAGCTTTCTGACCTACGAGCAGTACTTC
TRBJ2-3 | - | TRBV11-2 | - | CASSLDLGTGWIDTQYF | TGTGCCAGCAGCTTAGATCTAGGGACGGGGTGGATAGATACGCAGTATTTT
TRBJ2-7 | - | TRBV15 | - | CATSRDPDSYEQYF | TGTGCCACCAGCAGAGACCCGGACAGCTACGAGCAGTACTTC
TRBJ2-1 | - | TRBV9 | - | CASSSEGTSYNEQFF | TGTGCCAGCAGCTCAGAAGGGACTTCCTACAATGAGCAGTTCTTC
TRBJ1-2 | - | TRBV27 | - | CASSYGVLYGYTF | TGTGCCAGCAGTTATGGGGTACTCTATGGCTACACCTTC
TRBJ2-1 | TRBD2 | TRBV27 | - | CASSPAGVLYNEQFF | TGTGCCAGCAGTCCCGCGGGGGTACTATACAATGAGCAGTTCTTC
TRBJ1-6 | - | TRBV27 | - | CASTAGTANSPLHF | TGTGCCAGCACCGCCGGGACGGCGAATTCACCCCTCCACTTT
TRBJ1-1 | TRBD1 | TRBV5-1 | once | CASSLAYRDRGRGTEAFF | TGCGCCAGCAGCTTGGCTTACCGGGACAGGGGGAGAGGCACTGAAGCTTTCTTT